A selection of T cell receptor beta chains follows, all from one sample in a study of PD-1 blockade in classical Hodgkin lymphoma. Using immunoSEQ multiplex PCR, the repertoire was profiled, and TCRdb retains in-frame clones only, with some absent. This table has under 70,000 clones, over 55% appearing once. The sample consisted of peripheral blood mononuclear cells (PBMCs), taken before the second cycle of nivolumab. These receptors came from a human donor with classical Hodgkin lymphoma. CDR3s include the opening cysteine and the closing phenylalanine or tryptophan. The D gene is left open where the match is weak. Clone sizes are given selectively: once, few, many, or a class where the clone is expanded.

CDR3nt,CDR3aa,v_gene,abundance,j_gene,d_gene
TGTGCCAGCAGTTTGGACGTCAGGGGGGGCACTGAAGCTTTCTTT,CASSLDVRGGTEAFF,TRBV28,NA,TRBJ1-1,TRBD1
TGCGCCAGCAGCCAAGACGGAGGGCCTGACACTGAAGCTTTCTTT,CASSQDGGPDTEAFF,TRBV4-1,NA,TRBJ1-1,NA
TGTGCCAGCAGTGGACAAGGAACAGGGGAGCAGTACTTC,CASSGQGTGEQYF,TRBV2,NA,TRBJ2-7,NA
TGTGCAAGTCGCTCCACTCAAACAGGGGTCAACATTCAGTACTTC,CASRSTQTGVNIQYF,TRBV12-2,NA,TRBJ2-4,NA
TGCGCCAGCAGCCTAGGGACAGGGGGCAAGGACACCGGGGAGCTGTTTTTT,CASSLGTGGKDTGELFF,TRBV5-1,NA,TRBJ2-2,TRBD1
TGTGCCAGCAGCTCCCTCTGGTTCAGAAGCTATGGCTACACCTTC,CASSSLWFRSYGYTF,TRBV7-9,NA,TRBJ1-2,NA
TGCGCCAGCAATCCAAAGGGGCCAGTGGACGAGCAGTACTTC,CASNPKGPVDEQYF,TRBV10-1,NA,TRBJ2-7,NA
TGTGCCAGCGCGGGTAGGGAAGAGACCCAGTACTTC,CASAGREETQYF,TRBV25-1,NA,TRBJ2-5,NA
TGTGCCAGCAGCTTGTTTTGGGACCCTACCGGGACAGGGGACTACGAGCAGTACTTC,CASSLFWDPTGTGDYEQYF,TRBV5-6,NA,TRBJ2-7,TRBD1
TGTGCCAGCAGCGCCGACAGGACTCACTCTGGAAACACCATATATTTT,CASSADRTHSGNTIYF,TRBV7-9,few,TRBJ1-3,NA
TGTGCCAGCACTCGGGGGGAGGGATACACTGAAGCTTTCTTT,CASTRGEGYTEAFF,TRBV2,NA,TRBJ1-1,NA
TGTGCCAGCAGCGACCCCCAATGGGGAACCAAAGCTTTCTTT,CASSDPQWGTKAFF,TRBV6-6,NA,TRBJ1-1,NA
TGTGCCAGCAGCCAAGTTCTCCACCCTAACTATGGCTACACCTTC,CASSQVLHPNYGYTF,TRBV14,NA,TRBJ1-2,NA
TGTGCCAGCAGCTTAGCCCGACAGGTTAGCTCCTACGAGCAGTACTTC,CASSLARQVSSYEQYF,TRBV11-2,once,TRBJ2-7,NA
TGCGCCAGCAGTGACGGCTCCTCTGGAAACACCATATATTTT,CASSDGSSGNTIYF,TRBV10-1,few,TRBJ1-3,NA
TGTGCCAGCTCACCACGATACGAGTTCTCAAGCGAACGTAATGAGCAGTTCTTC,CASSPRYEFSSERNEQFF,TRBV18,NA,TRBJ2-1,NA
TGTGCCAGCAGCTGGACCGAAAACTATGGCTACACCTTC,CASSWTENYGYTF,TRBV11-2,few,TRBJ1-2,NA
TGTGCCAGCAGCTGGGGGACAGGCAACACCGGGGAGCTGTTTTTT,CASSWGTGNTGELFF,TRBV7-3,once,TRBJ2-2,TRBD1
TGTGCCAGCAGCTTAGTGGGGGGTGTAGGCACCGGGGAGCTGTTTTTT,CASSLVGGVGTGELFF,TRBV11-1,NA,TRBJ2-2,NA
TGTGCCAGCAGCACTCGACAGACCTACGAGCAGTACTTC,CASSTRQTYEQYF,TRBV7-2,NA,TRBJ2-7,NA
TGCGCCAGCAGCTTGCTCCAGAAAGGGGGGAACACTGAAGCTTTCTTT,CASSLLQKGGNTEAFF,TRBV5-1,NA,TRBJ1-1,NA
TGTGCCAGCAGCAAGGGGGGGAGGGAGCCCACCACCGAAAAACTGTTTTTT,CASSKGGREPTTEKLFF,TRBV21-1,once,TRBJ1-4,NA
TGTGCCAGCAGCCAAGGAGGTACAGATACGCAGTATTTT,CASSQGGTDTQYF,TRBV7-3,once,TRBJ2-3,NA
TGTGCCAGCAGCCCCGGACACTCCTACGAGCAGTACTTC,CASSPGHSYEQYF,TRBV2,NA,TRBJ2-7,NA
TGTGCCAGCAGTTACGCCAGCATGAACACTGAAGCTTTCTTT,CASSYASMNTEAFF,TRBV6-5,NA,TRBJ1-1,NA
TGTGCCAGCAGCTCCATTTTTGGTCAGGGACCCTCAAGGGATGAGCAGTTCTTC,CASSSIFGQGPSRDEQFF,TRBV5-5,NA,TRBJ2-1,NA
TGTGCCAGCTCACCAAATTCCTATGGCTACACCTTC,CASSPNSYGYTF,TRBV18,NA,TRBJ1-2,NA
TGTGCCACCAGCAGAGAAGGGCAGGGGGCGCAGGATGAGCAGTTCTTC,CATSREGQGAQDEQFF,TRBV15,few,TRBJ2-1,TRBD1
TGTGCCAGCAACGGAGACGGAGCGGCTGGCTACAATGAGCAGTTCTTC,CASNGDGAAGYNEQFF,TRBV5-5,NA,TRBJ2-1,NA